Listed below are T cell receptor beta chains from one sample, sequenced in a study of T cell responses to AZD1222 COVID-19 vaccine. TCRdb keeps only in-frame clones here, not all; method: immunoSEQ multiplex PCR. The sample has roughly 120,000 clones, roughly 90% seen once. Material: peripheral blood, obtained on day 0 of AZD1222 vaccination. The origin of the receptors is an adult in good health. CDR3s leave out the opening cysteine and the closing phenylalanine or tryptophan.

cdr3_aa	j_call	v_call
ASSSPTGGPEAF	TRBJ1-1	TRBV28
ASSLGGTGISYEQY	TRBJ2-7	TRBV5-1
ASRQQGASTEAF	TRBJ1-1	TRBV19
ASSSDRYEQY	TRBJ2-7	TRBV9
ASSERRINYGYT	TRBJ1-2	TRBV27
ASSLEGGVGEQY	TRBJ2-7	TRBV11-3
ASSSGQGDYGYT	TRBJ1-2	TRBV27
ASSLEQGNSPLH	TRBJ1-6	TRBV5-1
ATSRDRETQY	TRBJ2-5	TRBV15
ASSLDRRYGYT	TRBJ1-2	TRBV5-1
ASSPVPSAAF	TRBJ1-1	TRBV7-8
ASSEIRSTEAF	TRBJ1-1	TRBV6-1
ASSIKVGRTDTQY	TRBJ2-3	TRBV19
ASSPLNQANTEAF	TRBJ1-1	TRBV18
ASSIPMGGGQPQH	TRBJ1-5	TRBV19